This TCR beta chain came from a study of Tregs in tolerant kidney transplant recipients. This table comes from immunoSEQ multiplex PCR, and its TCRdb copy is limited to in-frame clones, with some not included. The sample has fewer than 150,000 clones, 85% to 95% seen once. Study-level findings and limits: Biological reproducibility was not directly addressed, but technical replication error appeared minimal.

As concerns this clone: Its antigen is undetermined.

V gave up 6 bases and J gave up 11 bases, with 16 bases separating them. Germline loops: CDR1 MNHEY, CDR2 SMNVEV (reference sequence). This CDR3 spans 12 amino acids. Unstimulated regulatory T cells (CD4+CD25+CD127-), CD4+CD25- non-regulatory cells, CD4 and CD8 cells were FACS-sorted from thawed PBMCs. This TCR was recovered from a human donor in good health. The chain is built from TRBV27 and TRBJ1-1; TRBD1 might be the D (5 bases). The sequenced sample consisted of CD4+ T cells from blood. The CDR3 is CASRRPGGVAFF. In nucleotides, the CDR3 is TGTGCCAGCAGGAGGCCGGGGGGAGTTGCTTTCTTT.